This entry is about one T cell receptor beta chain. Sequencing was performed with immunoSEQ multiplex PCR; in TCRdb, only in-frame clones are kept and a portion is missing. The sample has 150,000 to 200,000 clones, 70% to 80% seen once. Germline V gene data show CDR1 as SNHLY and CDR2 as FYNNEI. Deletions cut 6 bases from V and 5 bases from J, with 10 bases between. The CDR3 is made up of 12 amino acids. The data stem from a study of blood T cell repertoires in COVID-19. The TCR was taken from a man between 45 and 60 years old who had recovered from COVID-19. Sequenced material: peripheral blood. This sequence joins TRBV2 and TRBJ2-5; no firm D call. The CDR3 spells CASSRARETQYF. Written as DNA, the CDR3 is TGTGCCAGCAGCCGAGCTCGCGAGACCCAGTACTTC. Full variable domain (rest looked up from reference TRBV2 and TRBJ2-5): EPEVTQTPSHQVTQMGQEVILRCVPISNHLYFYWYRQILGQKVEFLVSFYNNEISEKSEIFDDQFSVERPDGSNFTLKIRSTKLEDSAMYFCASSRARETQYFGPGTRLLVL.